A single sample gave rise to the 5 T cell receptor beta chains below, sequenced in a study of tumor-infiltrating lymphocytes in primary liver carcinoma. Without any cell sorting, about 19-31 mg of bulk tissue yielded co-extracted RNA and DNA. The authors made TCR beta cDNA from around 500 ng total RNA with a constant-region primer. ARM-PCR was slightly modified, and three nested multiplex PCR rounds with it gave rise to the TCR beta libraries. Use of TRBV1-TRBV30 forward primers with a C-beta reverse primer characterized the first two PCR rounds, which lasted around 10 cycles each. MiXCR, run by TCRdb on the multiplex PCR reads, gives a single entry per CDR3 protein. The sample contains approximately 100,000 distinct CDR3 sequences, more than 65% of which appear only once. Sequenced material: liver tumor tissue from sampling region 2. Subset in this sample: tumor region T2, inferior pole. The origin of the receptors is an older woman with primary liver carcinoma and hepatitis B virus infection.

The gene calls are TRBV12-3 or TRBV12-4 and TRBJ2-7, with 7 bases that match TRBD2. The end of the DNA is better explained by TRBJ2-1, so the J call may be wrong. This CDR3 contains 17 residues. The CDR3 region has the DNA TGTGCCAGCAGTTCTGGACTAACGGGAGGTTACGCCTACGAGCAGTTCTTC. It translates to CASSSGLTGGYAYEQFF.

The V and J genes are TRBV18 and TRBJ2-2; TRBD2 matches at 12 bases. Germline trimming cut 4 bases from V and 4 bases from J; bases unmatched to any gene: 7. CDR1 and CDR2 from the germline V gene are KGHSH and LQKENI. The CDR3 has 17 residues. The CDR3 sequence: CASSRGTSGRRTGELFF. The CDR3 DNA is TGTGCCAGCTCACGAGGAACTAGCGGGAGGCGCACCGGGGAGCTGTTTTTT.

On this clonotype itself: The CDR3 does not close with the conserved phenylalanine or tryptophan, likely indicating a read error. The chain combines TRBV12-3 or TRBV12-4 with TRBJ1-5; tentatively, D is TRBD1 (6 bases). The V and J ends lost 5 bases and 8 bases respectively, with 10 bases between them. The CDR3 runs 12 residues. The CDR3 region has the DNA TGTGCCAGCAGTCGGACAGATAAGCCCCAGCATCTT. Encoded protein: CASSRTDKPQHL.

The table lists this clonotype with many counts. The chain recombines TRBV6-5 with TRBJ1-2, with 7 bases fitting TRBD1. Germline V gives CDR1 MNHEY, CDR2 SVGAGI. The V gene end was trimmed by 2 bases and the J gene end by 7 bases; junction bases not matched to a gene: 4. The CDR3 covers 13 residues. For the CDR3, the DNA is TGTGCCAGCAGTTACGCGAGGGGGCTTGGCTACACCTTC. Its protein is CASSYARGLGYTF.

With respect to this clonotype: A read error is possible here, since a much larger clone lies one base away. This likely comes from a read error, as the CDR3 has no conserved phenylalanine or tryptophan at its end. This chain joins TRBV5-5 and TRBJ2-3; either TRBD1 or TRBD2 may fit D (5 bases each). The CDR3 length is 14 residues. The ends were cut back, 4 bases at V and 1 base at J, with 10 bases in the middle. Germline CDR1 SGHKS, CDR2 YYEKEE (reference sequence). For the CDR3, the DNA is TGTGCCAGCAGCCTCAGGGACGGCACAGATACGCAGTATGTT. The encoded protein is CASSLRDGTDTQYV.